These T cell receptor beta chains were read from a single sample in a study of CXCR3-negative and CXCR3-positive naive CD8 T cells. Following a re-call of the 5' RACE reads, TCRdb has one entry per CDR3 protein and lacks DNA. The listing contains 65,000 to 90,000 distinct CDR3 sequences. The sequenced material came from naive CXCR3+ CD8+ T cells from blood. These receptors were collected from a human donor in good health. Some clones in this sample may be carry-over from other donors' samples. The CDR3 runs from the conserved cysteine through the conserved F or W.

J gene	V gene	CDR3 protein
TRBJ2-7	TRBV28	CASSLNVQWQGAGEQYF
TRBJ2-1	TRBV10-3	CAISDRIGGYNEQFF
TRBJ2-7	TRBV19	CASSPRVSYEQYF
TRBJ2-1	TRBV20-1	CSGEGANYNEQFF
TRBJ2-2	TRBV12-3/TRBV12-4	CAGSISVGGELFF
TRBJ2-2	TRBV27	CASSFLGLNTGELFF
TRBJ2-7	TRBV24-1	CATAGTGNEQYF
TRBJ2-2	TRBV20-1	CSARETSGGLTGELFF
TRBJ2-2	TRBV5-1	CASRPGTGELFF
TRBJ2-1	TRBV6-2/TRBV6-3	CASSYIGGSLDEQFF
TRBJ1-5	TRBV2	CASSVGSQPQHF
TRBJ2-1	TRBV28	CASSSRPSSYNEKFF
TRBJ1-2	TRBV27	CASSFSKGGGYTF
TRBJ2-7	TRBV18	CASSPGTTPSYEQYF
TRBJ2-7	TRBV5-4	CASSLEPMPGRTYEQYF
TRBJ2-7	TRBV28	CASSLAPSGGYEQYF
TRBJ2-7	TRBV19	CASSIIGGGNEQYF
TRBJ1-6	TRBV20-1	CSARDPRTEPEPLHF
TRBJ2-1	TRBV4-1	CASSQEAASYNEQFF
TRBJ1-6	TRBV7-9	CASSAETGFAPLHF
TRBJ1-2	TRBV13	CASSPYGQSKNYGYTF
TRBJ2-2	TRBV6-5	CASSYALTVAGVGEWELFF
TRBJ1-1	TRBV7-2	CASSSSGTGVGAEAFF
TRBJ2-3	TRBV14	CASSQEQDADTQYF
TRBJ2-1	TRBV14	CASSQVNGEQFF
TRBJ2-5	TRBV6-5	CASSYGGGEETQYF
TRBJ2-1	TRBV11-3	CASSLISAPGDEQFF
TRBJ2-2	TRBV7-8	CASSLRTLITGELFF
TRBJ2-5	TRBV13	CASSSDRMYQETQYF
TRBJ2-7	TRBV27	CASSLSDGPYEQYF
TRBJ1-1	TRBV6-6	CASSHYGGTVVATEAFF
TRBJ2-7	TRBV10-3	CAIGSAGDEQYF
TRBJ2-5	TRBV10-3	CAISGQREGEETQYF
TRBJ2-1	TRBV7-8	CASSLPGSVYNEQFF
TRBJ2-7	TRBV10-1	CASSESVESPYEQYF
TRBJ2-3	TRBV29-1	CSVEGQGAWGTQYF
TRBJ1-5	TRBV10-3	CAISESEGANQPQHF
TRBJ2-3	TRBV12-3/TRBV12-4	CASSLGGTSSYF
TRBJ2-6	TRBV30	CACHEGSGANVLTF
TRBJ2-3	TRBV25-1	CASSEQLLPDTQYF
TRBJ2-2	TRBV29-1	CSANRGGTGELFF
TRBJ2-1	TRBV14	CASSQRFLAVGGEQFF
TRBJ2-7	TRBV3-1	CASSQGIASYEQYF
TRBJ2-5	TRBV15	CATRDSGGAIHQETQYF
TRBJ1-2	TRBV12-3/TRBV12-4	CASSLQLYGYTF
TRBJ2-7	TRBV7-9	CASSRQGTYEQYF
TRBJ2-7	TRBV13	CASRREGYEQYF
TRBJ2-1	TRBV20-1	CSAQRPGLRPYNEQFF
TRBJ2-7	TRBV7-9	CASRRQAHYEQYF
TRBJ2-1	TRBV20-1	CSAKDLAGGPYEQFF
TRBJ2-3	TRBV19	CASPSRVSPDTQYF
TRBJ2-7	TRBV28	CASSSPRQGEVEQYF
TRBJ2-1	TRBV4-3	CASSQDPDGTAYNEQFF
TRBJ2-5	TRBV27	CASSRWAAEKETQYF